This TCR beta chain was retrieved from a study of HIV-infected patients and healthy controls. Trimming took 7 bases from V and 4 from J, leaving 7 bases between them. CDR3 length equals 11 residues. Germline-derived CDR1 and CDR2 are LNHDA and SQIVND (reference sequence). About 500 ng RNA was reverse transcribed with alpha and beta constant-region primers. Alpha and beta chain libraries were made separately by chain-specific third strand synthesis with multiplexing indices. TCRdb re-called the 5' RACE reads through MiXCR, storing one row per CDR3 protein. The sample lists 20,000 to 30,000 distinct CDR3 sequences, about 9% occurring once. The repertoire came from unfractionated whole blood and reflected all unsorted peripheral T cells.

The TCR comes from an adult in good health. The chain couples TRBV19 to TRBJ1-1; possible D gene TRBD1, 5 bases. Sequencing input: blood. In DNA form, the CDR3 reads TGTGCCAGTAAACAGGTCACTGAAGCTTTCTTT. It encodes CASKQVTEAFF.